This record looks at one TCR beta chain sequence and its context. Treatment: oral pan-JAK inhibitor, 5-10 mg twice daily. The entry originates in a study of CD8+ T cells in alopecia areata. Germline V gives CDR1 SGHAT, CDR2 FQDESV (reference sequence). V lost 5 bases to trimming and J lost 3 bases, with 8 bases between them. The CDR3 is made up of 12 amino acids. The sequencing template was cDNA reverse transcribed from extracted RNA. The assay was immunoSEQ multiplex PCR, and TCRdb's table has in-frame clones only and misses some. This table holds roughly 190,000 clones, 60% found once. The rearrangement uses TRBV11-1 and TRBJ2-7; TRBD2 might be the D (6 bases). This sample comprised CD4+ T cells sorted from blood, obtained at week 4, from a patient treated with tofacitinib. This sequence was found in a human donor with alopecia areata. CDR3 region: CASSAGSYEQYF. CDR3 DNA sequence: TGTGCCAGCAGCGCCGGGAGCTACGAGCAGTACTTC.